This T cell receptor (beta chain) was identified in a study of blood T cell repertoires in COVID-19. Study as a whole: Both acute and convalescent COVID-19 samples were obtained from the United States, Italy and Spain. In each case, the material was cDNA or gDNA derived from T cells, B-cell-depleted T cells, or PBMCs.

The CDR3 runs 14 residues. Losses at the gene ends were 6 bases for V and 4 bases for J; bases not matched to a gene: 4. Germline assignment: CDR1 ENHRY and CDR2 SYGVKD. Authors' methods: Cell counts per sample came from amplifying reference gene primers. Assay: immunoSEQ multiplex PCR; the TCRdb copy retains only in-frame clones and omits some. V, J and clone size reflect that table, while D and trimming were determined from the DNA. Of about 59,000 clones in the sample, roughly three quarters were seen once. Specimen: peripheral blood. J is TRBJ1-5 and V is TRBV10-3; 9 bases line up with TRBD1. The TCR originated in a man aged 55 to 69 with acute or convalescent COVID-19. CDR3 loop: CAISLGTGNQPQHF. DNA of the CDR3: TGTGCCATCAGCCTGGGGACAGGGAATCAGCCCCAGCATTTT.